The 32 T cell receptor beta chains below come from one sample, sequenced in a study of cytomegalovirus exposure and HLA in healthy donors. Only in-frame clones appear in the TCRdb table, and some are missing; sequencing was by immunoSEQ multiplex PCR. The repertoire includes 90,000 to 130,000 clones, about 85% of them detected once, and more than 2.5% sits in the top ten. The specimen sequenced was PBMCs. The origin of the receptors is a woman younger than 35 in good health and CMV-seronegative.

The J gene is TRBJ1-1, the V gene TRBV27, with 8 bases fitting TRBD1. Germline CDR1 is MNHEY and CDR2 is SMNVEV (reference sequence). V trimming: 6 bases; J trimming: 6 bases; junction bases outside the gene matches: 6. The CDR3 covers 13 residues. The CDR3 here is CASRRQGMAEAFF. As DNA, the CDR3 is TGTGCCAGCAGACGACAGGGGATGGCTGAAGCTTTCTTT.

The chain combines TRBV27 with TRBJ1-6; the match to TRBD1 covers 10 bases. CDR1 is MNHEY and CDR2 is SMNVEV in the germline V gene (reference sequence). The CDR3 has 17 residues. J lost 8 bases, V lost 3 bases, and 10 bases had no gene match. CDR3 sequence: CASSLTGGASSYSPLHF. CDR3 sequence (DNA): TGTGCCAGCAGTTTGACAGGGGGCGCAAGTAGTTATTCACCCCTCCACTTT.

This chain joins TRBV2 and TRBJ1-4, with 9 nucleotides matching TRBD1. CDR3 length: 18 amino acids. V lost 3 bases, J lost 10 bases, and 18 bases stayed unmatched. Germline V lookup: CDR1 SNHLY, CDR2 FYNNEI. CDR3 sequence (DNA): TGTGCCAGCAGTGATTGGGACAGGGCGGCAACCGGGGGGGGAAAACTGTTTTTT. Translating gives CASSDWDRAATGGGKLFF.

The rearrangement uses TRBV9 and TRBJ2-7; D possibly corresponds to TRBD1 (5 bases). Trimming stripped 0 bases from V and 0 bases from J, with 13 bases between. CDR3 length: 16 residues. In germline, CDR1 is SGDLS, CDR2 YYNGEE. CDR3 nucleotide sequence: TGTGCCAGCAGCGTAGGGGCAGGGCCCATCTCCTACGAGCAGTACTTC. This gives the protein CASSVGAGPISYEQYF. Using reference TRBV9 and TRBJ2-7 for the parts outside the CDR3, the full variable domain is DSGVTQTPKHLITATGQRVTLRCSPRSGDLSVYWYQQSLDQGLQFLIQYYNGEERAKGNILERFSAQQFPDLHSELNLSSLELGDSALYFCASSVGAGPISYEQYFGPGTRLTVT.

This sequence joins TRBV4-1 and TRBJ2-1; the D gene is possibly TRBD1 (5 bases). The CDR3 extends over 17 amino acids. V lost 1 base and J 1 base, leaving 14 bases between the germline ends. CDR1 and CDR2 from the germline V gene are MGHRA and YSYEKL. The CDR3 nucleotides are TGCGCCAGCAGCCAAGGGCCGATCCCAGGGTCCTACAATGAGCAGTTCTTC. Its translation: CASSQGPIPGSYNEQFF.

V and J are TRBV18 and TRBJ1-2; no firm D call. This CDR3 spans 13 amino acids. Germline lookup yields CDR1 KGHSH and CDR2 LQKENI. V lost 5 bases to trimming and J lost 4 bases, with 11 bases between them. The CDR3 DNA follows: TGTGCCAGCTCAAGGCAGGCGAGCTATGGCTACACCTTC. Its translation: CASSRQASYGYTF.

The chain carries TRBV4-1 and TRBJ2-7, with D maybe TRBD1 (5 bases). V was cut by 0 bases and J by 0 bases, with 9 bases left in between. The length of the CDR3 is 15 residues. Germline V gene data show CDR1 as MGHRA and CDR2 as YSYEKL. The CDR3 protein is CASSQEGQSSYEQYF. The DNA for the CDR3 is TGCGCCAGCAGCCAAGAGGGGCAGAGCTCCTACGAGCAGTACTTC.

This clone has just a few counts. The gene calls are TRBV7-2 and TRBJ2-2, with 10 bases fitting TRBD1. CDR3 length equals 16 residues. V dropped 4 bases and J dropped 4; count of bases not matched to a gene: 6. CDR1 SGHTA and CDR2 FQGNSA come from the germline V gene. This CDR3 is CASSSLGQGSTGELFF. CDR3 sequence (DNA): TGTGCCAGCAGCTCACTGGGACAGGGGTCCACCGGGGAGCTGTTTTTT.

V usage is TRBV12-1 and J usage is TRBJ1-3; the table's D call TRBD1 went unverified against the DNA. TRBV12-1 is recorded as a pseudogene. The CDR3 covers 16 residues. This CDR3 is CASSPRQGNAGNTIYF. The CDR3 DNA is TGTGCCAGCAGCCCCCGACAGGGGAACGCTGGAAACACCATATATTTT.

The chain couples TRBV9 to TRBJ2-1; 9 nucleotides align to TRBD2. The CDR3 covers 16 residues. V lost 2 bases and J lost 3; bases outside the gene matches: 6. CDR1 is SGDLS, CDR2 YYNGEE, per germline. The CDR3 DNA is TGTGCCAGCAGCGTTGGAGCGGGGGGTTTCTACAATGAGCAGTTCTTC. Translated: CASSVGAGGFYNEQFF.

This chain joins TRBV28 and TRBJ1-6, with 12 bases identical to TRBD1. Per the germline V gene, CDR1 is MDHEN and CDR2 is SYDVKM. The CDR3 loop spans 16 amino acids. V lost 3 bases and J lost 9; bases outside the gene matches: 6. The CDR3, as DNA: TGTGCCAGCAGTTTGGCGGGACAGGGGGCTGCTTCACCCCTCCACTTT. As protein: CASSLAGQGAASPLHF.

The rearrangement joins TRBV9 to TRBJ2-1; tentatively, D is TRBD1 (6 bases). Germline V CDR1 and CDR2: SGDLS, YYNGEE. The V end lost 1 base, the J end lost 0 bases, and 14 bases lay between the germline ends. The CDR3 consists of 17 residues. In nucleotides, the CDR3 is TGTGCCAGCAGCGTATCCCGGGACACGAGCTCCTACAATGAGCAGTTCTTC. Its protein product is CASSVSRDTSSYNEQFF.

The rearrangement uses TRBV2 and TRBJ2-7; 9 bases fit TRBD1. V dropped 9 bases and J dropped 4; count of bases not matched to a gene: 10. The CDR3 runs to 14 residues. Germline lookup yields CDR1 SNHLY and CDR2 FYNNEI. CDR3 amino acids: CASGLGQGMYEQYF. In nucleotides, the CDR3 is TGTGCCAGTGGGCTGGGACAGGGTATGTACGAGCAGTACTTC.

J is TRBJ1-1 and V is TRBV30; maybe TRBD1 (5 bases). The V gene lost 1 base and the J gene lost 8 bases, with 11 bases spanning the gap. From germline, CDR1 is GTSNPN and CDR2 SVGIG (reference sequence). The CDR3 contains 12 residues. The CDR3 bases are TGTGCCTGGAGTGCTAGCGGGGCCGAAGCTTTCTTT. It encodes CAWSASGAEAFF.

The chain has TRBV5-8 and TRBJ2-1; the D gene is possibly TRBD1 (5 bases). V lost 4 bases and J lost 10, with 12 bases in between. The CDR3 runs to 12 residues. Germline lookup yields CDR1 SGHTS and CDR2 YDEGEE. The CDR3 coding sequence is TGTGCCAGCAGCCCCAGGGCAGGGGAGCAGTTCTTC. This gives the protein CASSPRAGEQFF.

The CDR3 reads CASSLYGQGMVEQYF. CDR3 nucleotide sequence: TGTGCCAGCAGCTTGTATGGGCAGGGGATGGTCGAGCAGTACTTC. V and J are TRBV5-6 and TRBJ2-7, with D perhaps matching TRBD1 (6 bases). V gave up 1 base and J gave up 6 bases, with 17 bases separating them. Germline loops: CDR1 SGHDT, CDR2 YYEEEE. The CDR3 is 15 amino acids.

This chain links TRBV10-1 with TRBJ2-3, with TRBD2 identical over 7 bases. The CDR3 runs to 14 residues. V shed 3 bases, J shed 6 bases, and the junction held 6 bases outside the gene matches. The germline gives CDR1 WNHNN, CDR2 SYGVQD (reference sequence). CDR3 amino acids: CASSDQTSIDTQYF. The DNA of the CDR3 is TGCGCCAGCAGTGACCAGACTAGCATCGATACGCAGTATTTT.

The chain combines TRBV7-3 with TRBJ2-5, with TRBD2 matching over 11 bases. CDR3 length: 14 residues. The germline CDR1 and CDR2 sequences are SGHTA and FQGTGA. The ends lost 2 bases at V and 4 bases at J; junction bases unmatched: 0. The CDR3 sequence is CASSLGLAGETQYF. The CDR3, as DNA: TGTGCCAGCAGCTTAGGACTAGCGGGAGAGACCCAGTACTTC.

The rearrangement joins TRBV6-5 to TRBJ2-3; 7 positions agree with TRBD2. Germline CDR1 reads MNHEY; CDR2 reads SVGAGI. The CDR3 is made up of 12 amino acids. The CDR3 DNA is TGTGCGTCGGGGGGAATGGCGGATACGCAGTATTTT. Amino acids: CASGGMADTQYF.

The rearrangement links TRBV7-9 to TRBJ1-5; 10 bases match TRBD1. This CDR3 has 15 residues. Trimming removed 3 bases from V and 6 bases from J; junction bases left unmatched: 5. The germline gives CDR1 SEHNR, CDR2 FQNEAQ (reference sequence). The CDR3 is CASSFGQGDGQPQHF. As DNA, the CDR3 is TGTGCCAGCAGCTTCGGACAGGGGGATGGTCAGCCCCAGCATTTT.

This chain joins TRBV6-1 and TRBJ2-7, with a possible D match to TRBD1 (6 bases). Germline V gene data show CDR1 as MNHNS and CDR2 as SASEGT. This CDR3 region has 15 residues. V was clipped by 7 bases and J by 0 bases, with 16 bases between them. CDR3: CASKMGRGSSYEQYF. The CDR3 DNA follows: TGTGCCAGCAAAATGGGCAGGGGAAGCTCCTACGAGCAGTACTTC.

The gene calls are TRBV6-6 and TRBJ2-5; 7 bases match TRBD1. Losses at the gene ends were 2 bases for V and 5 bases for J; bases not matched to a gene: 5. The V gene's germline CDR1 is MNHNY and CDR2 SVGAGI (reference sequence). This CDR3 spans 14 amino acids. Here the CDR3 reads CASSYTGEGETQYF. In DNA form, the CDR3 reads TGTGCCAGCAGTTACACAGGGGAAGGGGAGACCCAGTACTTC.

The rearrangement links TRBV2 to TRBJ2-7; TRBD2 is a possible D gene (5 bases). V was pared by 6 bases and J by 5 bases, with 11 bases between. Germline loops: CDR1 SNHLY, CDR2 FYNNEI. The CDR3 is 12 amino acids. The CDR3 DNA follows: TGTGCCAGCAGATTCACGACTAACGAGCAGTACTTC. This encodes CASRFTTNEQYF.

This clone was observed a single time. The V call is TRBV7-2, the J call TRBJ2-7, with TRBD2 matching over 8 bases. The length of the CDR3 is 14 residues. Trimming cost V 5 bases and J 6 bases; bases outside gene matches: 9. The V gene's germline CDR1 is SGHTA and CDR2 FQGNSA. This CDR3 reads CASSPGVAGFEQYF. The CDR3, as DNA: TGTGCCAGCAGCCCCGGGGTAGCGGGGTTCGAGCAGTACTTC. The full variable domain, rest sourced from reference TRBV7-2 and TRBJ2-7, is GAGVSQSPSNKVTEKGKDVELRCDPISGHTALYWYRQSLGQGLEFLIYFQGNSAPDKSGLPSDRFSAERTGGSVSTLTIQRTQQEDSAVYLCASSPGVAGFEQYFGPGTRLTVT.

The V and J genes are TRBV27 and TRBJ1-2; 9 nucleotides align to TRBD1. V gave up 6 bases and J gave up 6 bases; unmatched junction bases: 14. In germline, CDR1 is MNHEY, CDR2 SMNVEV (reference sequence). This CDR3 contains 16 residues. DNA for the CDR3: TGTGCCAGCAGACCAAGCGAGACAGGGGGGGGCCATGGCTACACCTTC. It is translated as CASRPSETGGGHGYTF.

The CDR3 sequence is CASSFDRGSEKLFF. The CDR3 coding sequence is TGCGCCAGCAGCTTCGACAGGGGCTCCGAAAAACTGTTTTTT. The chain links TRBV5-1 to TRBJ1-4; 8 positions match TRBD1. CDR1 and CDR2 from the germline V gene are SGHRS and YFSETQ. The CDR3 runs 14 residues. Trimming cost V 2 bases and J 8 bases; bases outside gene matches: 5.

This chain links TRBV28 with TRBJ1-5, with TRBD1 identical over 7 bases. The length of the CDR3 is 14 residues. The trim removed 5 bases at V and 5 bases at J, leaving 6 bases unmatched. CDR1 is MDHEN and CDR2 is SYDVKM in the germline V gene. The CDR3 reads CASSLPDRDQPQHF. The DNA for the CDR3 is TGTGCCAGCAGTCTACCCGACAGGGATCAGCCCCAGCATTTT.

The chain is built from TRBV10-3 and TRBJ1-4; tentative D call: TRBD1 (5 bases). Germline assignment: CDR1 ENHRY and CDR2 SYGVKD. The V end was cut by 3 bases, the J end by 6 bases, with 11 bases between. The CDR3 extends over 14 amino acids. The CDR3 region is CAISDGGSDEKLFF. In DNA, the CDR3 is TGTGCCATCAGTGACGGGGGGTCGGATGAAAAACTGTTTTTT.

This clone has a handful of counts. J is TRBJ2-7 and V is TRBV7-8; no clear D. V lost 0 bases to trimming and J lost 2 bases, with 8 bases between them. Germline lookup yields CDR1 SGHVS and CDR2 FQNEAQ. This CDR3 spans 14 amino acids. The CDR3 DNA is TGTGCCAGCAGCTTAGCGCGACACCCCTACGAGCAGTACTTC. Its protein product is CASSLARHPYEQYF.

This sequence joins TRBV7-9 and TRBJ2-7, with D possibly TRBD1 on 6 matching bases. The CDR3 has 14 amino acids. V was cut by 3 bases and J by 2 bases, with 11 bases left in between. From germline, CDR1 is SEHNR and CDR2 FQNEAQ (reference sequence). The CDR3 is CASSFSRGAYEQYF. DNA for the CDR3: TGTGCCAGCAGCTTTAGCAGGGGAGCCTACGAGCAGTACTTC.

The chain is built from TRBV5-4 and TRBJ2-7; D perhaps matches TRBD2 (5 bases). CDR1 is SGHNT and CDR2 is YYREEE in the germline V gene (reference sequence). V lost 10 bases to trimming and J lost 7 bases, with 21 bases between them. This CDR3 contains 13 residues. The CDR3 region is CAAGVFLSREQYF. CDR3 DNA sequence: TGTGCCGCGGGTGTTTTTCTGTCGCGTGAGCAGTACTTC.

V and J are TRBV19 and TRBJ1-1; TRBD1 aligns across 7 bases. This CDR3 is 15 amino acids long. J lost 1 base, V lost 5 bases, and 7 bases had no gene match. CDR1 is LNHDA and CDR2 is SQIVND in the germline V gene (reference sequence). Here the CDR3 reads CASSVSTGPNTEAFF. CDR3 DNA: TGTGCCAGTAGTGTTTCGACAGGGCCGAACACTGAAGCTTTCTTT. The full variable domain, its missing parts supplied by reference TRBV19 and TRBJ1-1, is DGGITQSPKYLFRKEGQNVTLSCEQNLNHDAMYWYRQDPGQGLRLIYYSQIVNDFQKGDIAEGYSVSREKKESFPLTVTSAQKNPTAFYLCASSVSTGPNTEAFFGQGTRLTVV.